The 28 T cell receptor beta chains below all came from one sample that was sequenced in a study of shared clonotypes between healthy human individuals. The data were produced by immunoSEQ multiplex PCR, yet TCRdb's version contains in-frame clones alone and is incomplete. The sample yields some 2.3 million clones, just over 90% seen once. The specimen was naive CD4+ T cells from PBMCs. Subset reported: CD45RA+ positively selected. These receptors all stem from a man younger than 35 in good health. Some clones in this sample may be carry-over from other donors' samples.

The V gene is TRBV19, the J gene TRBJ2-2, with D tentatively TRBD2 (6 bases). Germline CDR1 and CDR2: LNHDA and SQIVND (reference sequence). V shed 4 bases and J shed 2 bases, with 14 bases lying between them. There are 16 residues in the CDR3. The CDR3: CASSKGLSLNTGELFF. The CDR3, as DNA: TGTGCCAGTAGTAAGGGACTCTCTTTAAACACCGGGGAGCTGTTTTTT.

In this sample, this clone turned up once. This CDR3 reads CASSLSPAYEQYF. The CDR3 region has the DNA TGTGCCAGCAGTTTATCCCCGGCCTACGAGCAGTACTTC. The chain carries TRBV27 and TRBJ2-7; D is undetermined. Germline CDR1 is MNHEY and CDR2 is SMNVEV (reference sequence). This CDR3 has 13 amino acids. Trimming removed 0 bases from V and 2 bases from J, with 5 bases in between.

Only one count was recorded for this clone. This chain connects TRBV25-1 to TRBJ2-5; no clear D. CDR3 size: 11 residues. The V and J ends lost 7 bases and 5 bases respectively, with 8 bases between them. Germline values: CDR1 MGHDK, CDR2 SYGVNS. CDR3 region: CASTGFETQYF. In DNA form, the CDR3 reads TGTGCCAGCACCGGATTCGAGACCCAGTACTTC. The whole variable domain, filled in from reference TRBV25-1 and TRBJ2-5, reads EADIYQTPRYLVIGTGKKITLECSQTMGHDKMYWYQQDPGMELHLIHYSYGVNSTEKGDLSSESTVSRIRTEHFPLTLESARPSHTSQYLCASTGFETQYFGPGTRLLVL.

Worth noting for this clone: This sample also contains other DNA sequences that code for the same CDR3. This rearrangement joins TRBV28 to TRBJ1-1; D ambiguous. Per the germline V gene, CDR1 is MDHEN and CDR2 is SYDVKM. The CDR3 covers 11 residues. The ends were cut back, 6 bases at V and 3 bases at J, with 5 bases in the middle. The CDR3 here is CASSLHTEAFF. CDR3 coding DNA: TGTGCCAGCAGCCTCCACACTGAAGCTTTCTTT.

This clone was recorded a few times. The rearrangement uses TRBV7-2 and TRBJ2-7; D gene uncertain. The CDR3 has 15 residues. Germline CDR1 is SGHTA and CDR2 is FQGNSA. V shed 1 base and J shed 7 bases, with 17 bases lying between them. CDR3 sequence reads: CASSLEWSPGREQYF. The DNA of the CDR3 is TGTGCCAGCAGCTTAGAATGGAGCCCCGGACGGGAGCAGTACTTC.

V and J are TRBV7-2 and TRBJ2-2; D is ambiguous. CDR3 size: 14 residues. V lost 3 bases and J 4 bases, leaving 9 bases between the germline ends. CDR1 and CDR2 from the germline V gene are SGHTA and FQGNSA. The CDR3 DNA reads TGTGCCAGCAGCTTGAGGAGTTTCACCGGGGAGCTGTTTTTT. Translated: CASSLRSFTGELFF.

V is TRBV28 and J is TRBJ2-7; 9 nucleotides agree with TRBD1. Losses at the gene ends were 11 bases for V and 4 bases for J; bases not matched to a gene: 6. The CDR3 covers 12 residues. The germline V gene encodes CDR1 MDHEN and CDR2 SYDVKM. The CDR3 DNA follows: TGTGCCGCTACAGGGGGCTGGTACGAGCAGTACTTC. This sequence encodes CAATGGWYEQYF. The full variable domain, rest sourced from reference TRBV28 and TRBJ2-7, is DVKVTQSSRYLVKRTGEKVFLECVQDMDHENMFWYRQDPGLGLRLIYFSYDVKMKEKGDIPEGYSVSREKKERFSLILESASTNQTSMYLCAATGGWYEQYFGPGTRLTVT.

Of note for this clone: The sample contains more than one DNA sequence encoding this CDR3. The J gene is TRBJ1-1, the V gene TRBV5-1; a weak D match, TRBD1 (6 bases). The CDR3 loop spans 14 amino acids. CDR1 is SGHRS and CDR2 is YFSETQ in the germline V gene. Trimming removed 3 bases at V and 1 base at J, with 10 bases between. CDR3 sequence: CASSSSTGNTEAFF. The CDR3 DNA reads as TGCGCCAGCAGCTCGTCGACAGGGAACACTGAAGCTTTCTTT.

V usage is TRBV28 and J usage is TRBJ1-2; no clear D. Germline V gives CDR1 MDHEN, CDR2 SYDVKM. V gave up 2 bases and J gave up 12 bases, with 22 bases separating them. There are 15 residues in the CDR3. CDR3: CASSLIRRGRRGDTF. DNA for the CDR3: TGTGCCAGCAGTTTAATTAGGCGGGGTCGCCGGGGAGACACCTTC.

The genes are TRBV28 and TRBJ1-5, with D hard to call. The CDR3 sequence is 16 residues long. Trimming took 2 bases from V and 0 from J, leaving 11 bases between them. Germline CDR1 is MDHEN and CDR2 is SYDVKM. The CDR3 reads CASSLGRDTSNQPQHF. In DNA, the CDR3 is TGTGCCAGCAGTTTAGGGCGAGATACTAGCAATCAGCCCCAGCATTTT.

The gene calls are TRBV5-1 and TRBJ1-1; D is ambiguous. CDR1 SGHRS and CDR2 YFSETQ come from the germline V gene. The CDR3 length is 18 residues. Trimming left V 4 bases short and J 0 bases short, with 22 bases between. The chain's CDR3 is CASSPMVGISGMNTEAFF. The CDR3 DNA follows: TGCGCCAGCAGCCCCATGGTGGGGATATCTGGGATGAACACTGAAGCTTTCTTT.

This chain connects TRBV9 to TRBJ2-7; no definite D call. Germline lookup yields CDR1 SGDLS and CDR2 YYNGEE. Trimming stripped 0 bases from V and 2 bases from J, with 15 bases between. The CDR3 has 16 amino acids. The chain's CDR3 is CASSVGGSLSPYEQYF. In DNA, the CDR3 is TGTGCCAGCAGCGTAGGAGGCAGCCTTTCCCCCTACGAGCAGTACTTC. The entire variable domain, with the rest obtained from reference TRBV9 and TRBJ2-7, is as follows: DSGVTQTPKHLITATGQRVTLRCSPRSGDLSVYWYQQSLDQGLQFLIQYYNGEERAKGNILERFSAQQFPDLHSELNLSSLELGDSALYFCASSVGGSLSPYEQYFGPGTRLTVT.

The rearrangement joins TRBV11-3 to TRBJ1-5; no definite D call. V was shortened by 1 base and J by 0 bases, with 10 bases between the two germline ends. The CDR3 is 16 residues long. The germline CDR1 and CDR2 sequences are SGHNT and YENEEA. Here the CDR3 reads CASSLGSKSSNQPQHF. The CDR3 DNA is TGTGCCAGCAGCTTAGGATCGAAGTCTAGCAATCAGCCCCAGCATTTT.

This sequence joins TRBV19 and TRBJ2-2; D is unresolved. CDR3 length: 14 residues. The germline CDR1 and CDR2 sequences are LNHDA and SQIVND (reference sequence). V was shortened by 10 bases and J by 6 bases, with 18 bases between the two germline ends. The CDR3 DNA reads TGTGCCACGAACAGTGGCAGCAGTCCCGGGGAGCTGTTTTTT. Translated: CATNSGSSPGELFF.

The CDR3: CASSGASGHNEQFF. CDR3 bases: TGTGCCAGCAGCGGGGCTAGCGGTCACAATGAGCAGTTCTTC. The chain links TRBV2 to TRBJ2-1, with TRBD2 identical over 7 bases. This CDR3 is 14 amino acids long. From germline, CDR1 is SNHLY and CDR2 FYNNEI. The trim removed 6 bases at V and 5 bases at J, leaving 7 bases unmatched.

The rearrangement links TRBV15 to TRBJ1-3; D gene ambiguous. V was clipped by 4 bases and J by 1 base, with 2 bases between them. This CDR3 has 12 amino acids. The germline gives CDR1 LNHNV, CDR2 YYDKDF (reference sequence). DNA for the CDR3: TGTGCCACCAGCACTTCTGGAAACACCATATATTTT. Its protein product is CATSTSGNTIYF.

The chain is built from TRBV27 and TRBJ2-4; D may be TRBD1 (5 bases). The CDR3 has 17 residues. Trimming took 1 base from V and 5 from J, leaving 18 bases between them. CDR1 is MNHEY and CDR2 is SMNVEV in the germline V gene (reference sequence). The CDR3 DNA reads TGTGCCAGCAGTTTATTGGTTCAGGCAGGGTCCCAAAACATTCAGTACTTC. Translating it yields CASSLLVQAGSQNIQYF.

The table lists this clone with a count of one. The J gene is TRBJ2-7, the V gene TRBV6-1, with D unresolved. Germline CDR1 is MNHNS and CDR2 is SASEGT. Trimming stripped 1 base from V and 0 bases from J, with 10 bases between. The CDR3 sequence is 15 residues long. CDR3 sequence: CASSEVAWGSYEQYF. Here the CDR3 DNA reads TGTGCCAGCAGTGAAGTTGCCTGGGGCTCCTACGAGCAGTACTTC.

This clone was seen once. CDR3 sequence (DNA): TGCAGTGCTTCCGGCCGGGACGAGCAGTACTTC. Protein product: CSASGRDEQYF. The rearrangement uses TRBV20-1 and TRBJ2-7; D call uncertain. Germline CDR1 DFQATT, CDR2 SNEGSKA (reference sequence). The V and J ends lost 5 bases and 5 bases respectively, with 10 bases between them. The CDR3 loop spans 11 amino acids.

The rearrangement links TRBV15 to TRBJ1-4, with a possible D match to TRBD1 (6 bases). Trimming removed 0 bases at V and 6 bases at J, with 11 bases between. The germline V gene has CDR1 LNHNV and CDR2 YYDKDF (reference sequence). This CDR3 spans 15 amino acids. CDR3 loop: CATSRDGGPDEKLFF. The CDR3 bases are TGTGCCACCAGCAGAGACGGGGGGCCCGATGAAAAACTGTTTTTT.

CDR3 sequence (DNA): TGTGCCACCAGGGTGGACAGGCCCTCCTACAATGAGCAGTTCTTC. Translated: CATRVDRPSYNEQFF. This chain connects TRBV15 to TRBJ2-1; 7 bases line up with TRBD1. This CDR3 has 15 residues. Trimming removed 6 bases from V and 0 bases from J; junction bases left unmatched: 5. Germline lookup yields CDR1 LNHNV and CDR2 YYDKDF (reference sequence).

This clone was found once. V usage is TRBV7-9 and J usage is TRBJ1-3; D is uncertain. The CDR3 loop spans 11 amino acids. The V and J ends lost 4 bases and 11 bases respectively, with 9 bases between them. The germline V gene encodes CDR1 SEHNR and CDR2 FQNEAQ (reference sequence). The CDR3 spells CASSSSLAIYF. In DNA form, the CDR3 reads TGTGCCAGCAGCTCATCCCTGGCCATATATTTT.

The gene calls are TRBV6-5 and TRBJ2-1; 7 positions match TRBD2. This CDR3 has 15 residues. With V trimmed by 0 bases and J by 10 bases, 9 bases remained unmatched. Germline CDR1 MNHEY, CDR2 SVGAGI. CDR3 in amino acids: CASSYSGTTPREQFF. The CDR3 DNA is TGTGCCAGCAGTTACTCGGGGACTACCCCCCGGGAGCAGTTCTTC.

The V and J genes are TRBV7-9 and TRBJ2-5; TRBD2 agrees at 8 bases. Germline loops: CDR1 SEHNR, CDR2 FQNEAQ (reference sequence). The J segment lost 14 bases and the V segment lost 5 bases, leaving 16 bases of the junction unmatched. The CDR3 runs to 14 residues. CDR3 sequence (DNA): TGTGCCAGCAGCCCGACTAAAGGGCGCGGGAGGATCTACTTC. This gives the protein CASSPTKGRGRIYF. Complete variable domain (other parts from reference TRBV7-9 and TRBJ2-5): DTGVSQNPRHKITKRGQNVTFRCDPISEHNRLYWYRQTLGQGPEFLTYFQNEAQLEKSRLLSDRFSAERPKGSFSTLEIQRTEQGDSAMYLCASSPTKGRGRIYFGPGTRLLVL.

This chain's CDR3 is CASSRRDRGYEQYF. CDR3 nucleotides: TGTGCCAGCAGCCGCCGGGACAGGGGATACGAGCAGTACTTC. The rearrangement joins TRBV5-6 to TRBJ2-7; 10 bases match TRBD1. J lost 4 bases, V lost 4 bases, and 5 bases had no gene match. Germline V gives CDR1 SGHDT, CDR2 YYEEEE. The CDR3 sequence is 14 residues long.

The J gene is TRBJ2-6, the V gene TRBV15, with D tentatively TRBD2 (5 bases). There are 21 residues in the CDR3. Trimming removed 4 bases from V and 0 bases from J, with 25 bases in between. Germline V gene lookup returns CDR1 LNHNV and CDR2 YYDKDF (reference sequence). CDR3 DNA sequence: TGTGCCACCAGCACCGACGACGGCTTACTAGAAACACTCTCTGGGGCCAACGTCCTGACTTTC. Its translation: CATSTDDGLLETLSGANVLTF.

The chain links TRBV5-1 to TRBJ2-1, with 13 nucleotides matching TRBD2. The junction had 10 bases not matched to a gene; V was cut back by 5 bases and J by 8 bases. This CDR3 is built from 16 residues. Germline assignment: CDR1 SGHRS and CDR2 YFSETQ. CDR3 amino acids: CASRRTSGSYYDEQFF. The CDR3 bases are TGCGCCAGCAGGAGGACTAGCGGGAGTTATTACGATGAGCAGTTCTTC.

V and J are TRBV2 and TRBJ2-7, with D unclear. The CDR3 covers 14 residues. Germline-derived CDR1 and CDR2 are SNHLY and FYNNEI. V lost 6 bases, J lost 3 bases, and 15 bases lay in between. The CDR3, as DNA: TGTGCCAGCAGCGTAGAAGCAGAGCACTACGAGCAGTACTTC. Amino acid sequence: CASSVEAEHYEQYF. The full variable domain, its missing parts supplied by reference TRBV2 and TRBJ2-7, is EPEVTQTPSHQVTQMGQEVILRCVPISNHLYFYWYRQILGQKVEFLVSFYNNEISEKSEIFDDQFSVERPDGSNFTLKIRSTKLEDSAMYFCASSVEAEHYEQYFGPGTRLTVT.